The rows below give T cell receptor beta chains drawn from one sample of a study of T-cell reconstitution after alpha-beta-depleted transplantation in children. TCRdb analysed the PCR reads with MiXCR anew, one entry per CDR3 protein. The sample lists around 210,000 distinct CDR3 sequences; approximately 7% were seen once. Sequencing was performed on PBMCs, taken before TCRalphabeta/CD19-depleted stem cell transplant. Receptor source: a boy between 2 and 10 years old with acute lymphoblastic leukemia, due to receive a stem cell transplant. The CDR3 runs from the conserved cysteine through the conserved F or W. Fields, in order: V gene, clone size, D gene, CDR3 length, J gene, CDR3 protein, CDR3 DNA. A D gene is named only where the DNA matches it firmly. Only part of the rows carry a size: once, few, many, or a class if the clone is expanded.

>TRBV6-2/TRBV6-3|many|NA|17|TRBJ2-7
CASSYSRSGTFYDEQYF
TGTGCCAGCAGTTACTCGAGGTCAGGGACCTTTTACGATGAGCAGTACTTC
>TRBV28|many|NA|15|TRBJ2-7
CASSLVVAGAYEQYF
TGTGCCAGCAGTTTAGTTGTCGCAGGGGCCTACGAGCAGTACTTC
>TRBV29-1|many|NA|13|TRBJ1-2
CSVAVTGLYGYTF
TGCAGCGTTGCAGTTACAGGGTTGTATGGCTACACCTTC
>TRBV29-1|many|NA|12|TRBJ1-2
CSAPLGSYGYTF
TGCAGCGCCCCGCTAGGGTCATATGGCTACACCTTC
>TRBV7-3|few|TRBD2|15|TRBJ2-3
CASSPLGLAGNTQYF
TGTGCCAGCAGCCCCTTGGGACTAGCGGGGAATACGCAGTATTTT
>TRBV7-2|many|NA|14|TRBJ2-3
CASSSQVSTDTQYF
TGTGCCAGCAGCTCACAGGTCTCCACAGATACGCAGTATTTT
>TRBV9|many|NA|15|TRBJ2-2
CASSVQGANTGELFF
TGTGCCAGCAGCGTCCAAGGAGCGAACACCGGGGAGCTGTTTTTT
>TRBV12-3/TRBV12-4|many|NA|15|TRBJ2-1
CASSLLGGLRNEQFF
TGTGCCAGCAGTTTACTTGGGGGTCTGAGGAATGAGCAGTTCTTC
>TRBV30|few|TRBD1|12|TRBJ2-1
CAGWDRGNEQFF
TGTGCCGGGTGGGACAGGGGGAATGAGCAGTTCTTC
>TRBV20-1|many|TRBD1|16|TRBJ2-7
CSARNGWTGDNYEQYF
TGCAGTGCTCGAAACGGGTGGACAGGGGACAACTACGAGCAGTACTTC
>TRBV28|many|NA|13|TRBJ2-1
CASSFGGGNEQFF
TGTGCCAGCAGTTTTGGGGGTGGGAATGAGCAGTTCTTC
>TRBV27|NA|NA|17|TRBJ2-5
CASSFRDPLSRGETQYF
TGTGCCAGCAGTTTCCGGGACCCGCTGTCGCGTGGGGAGACCCAGTACTTC
>TRBV20-1|few|NA|13|TRBJ1-1
CSAIAGLDTEAFF
TGCAGTGCTATTGCAGGGTTGGACACTGAAGCTTTCTTT
>TRBV7-9|many|TRBD1|15|TRBJ1-1
CASSYLLQGASEAFF
TGTGCCAGCAGCTACCTGCTACAGGGGGCGTCTGAAGCTTTCTTT
>TRBV6-1|NA|TRBD1|14|TRBJ2-7
CASGGTGGWLEQYF
TGTGCCAGCGGGGGGACAGGGGGATGGCTCGAGCAGTACTTC
>TRBV20-1|many|NA|16|TRBJ1-5
CSARDPTTRSNQPQHF
TGCAGTGCTAGAGATCCGACGACTCGAAGCAATCAGCCCCAGCATTTT
>TRBV7-9|many|NA|13|TRBJ2-2
CASSSGLSGELFF
TGTGCCAGCAGCTCAGGACTATCCGGGGAGCTGTTTTTT
>TRBV19|many|NA|14|TRBJ2-2
CASSSGPPTGELFF
TGTGCCAGTAGTTCCGGGCCACCTACCGGGGAGCTGTTTTTT
>TRBV5-1|many|TRBD1|16|TRBJ2-6
CASSGQVATGANVLTF
TGCGCCAGCAGCGGACAGGTTGCCACTGGGGCCAACGTCCTGACTTTC
>TRBV2|many|NA|13|TRBJ2-7
CASTEITLWEQYF
TGTGCCAGCACGGAAATAACCCTGTGGGAGCAGTACTTC
>TRBV7-2|many|NA|15|TRBJ2-7
CASSLDPGLGVRQYF
TGTGCCAGCAGCTTAGATCCGGGACTGGGGGTCAGGCAGTACTTC
>TRBV15|many|NA|16|TRBJ2-2
CATSRDGGLPSGELFF
TGTGCCACCAGCAGAGATGGGGGCCTCCCTTCCGGGGAGCTGTTTTTT
>TRBV5-5|many|NA|12|TRBJ2-7
CASSLNSYEQYF
TGTGCCAGCAGCCTGAACAGCTACGAGCAGTACTTC
>TRBV9|many|NA|14|TRBJ2-3
CASSVDSSTDTQYF
TGTGCCAGCAGCGTGGACAGCTCCACAGATACGCAGTATTTT
>TRBV29-1|many|TRBD1|13|TRBJ2-5
CSVEDRQGETQYF
TGCAGCGTTGAAGACCGACAGGGGGAGACCCAGTACTTC
>TRBV27|NA|TRBD1|16|TRBJ2-5
CASGAIGTGRQETQYF
TGTGCCAGCGGGGCTATCGGGACAGGGAGACAAGAGACCCAGTACTTC
>TRBV7-6|NA|NA|16|TRBJ2-3
CASSVFSGVSKDTQYF
TGTGCCAGCAGCGTATTCTCAGGGGTTTCCAAGGATACGCAGTATTTT
>TRBV6-5|many|TRBD2|15|TRBJ2-7
CASSPLAGSSYEQYF
TGTGCCAGCAGTCCGCTAGCGGGATCTTCCTACGAGCAGTACTTC
>TRBV3-1|many|TRBD1|16|TRBJ2-2
CASRLSGTGHTGELFF
TGTGCCAGCAGGTTGTCGGGGACAGGCCACACCGGGGAGCTGTTTTTT
>TRBV7-9|NA|NA|15|TRBJ2-7
CASSPPSREMGEQYF
TGTGCCAGCAGCCCCCCGAGCAGGGAGATGGGCGAGCAGTACTTC
>TRBV6-1|many|TRBD2|15|TRBJ2-7
CASSETSGGPYEQYF
TGTGCCAGCAGTGAGACTAGCGGGGGACCCTACGAGCAGTACTTC
>TRBV7-2|few|NA|15|TRBJ2-7
CASSGGTTFSYEQYF
TGTGCCAGCAGCGGAGGTACGACGTTCTCCTACGAGCAGTACTTC
>TRBV5-1|many|NA|12|TRBJ2-1
CASSFLYNEQFF
TGCGCCAGCAGCTTTCTATACAATGAGCAGTTCTTC
>TRBV30|few|NA|12|TRBJ2-1
CAWSLRNYEQFF
TGTGCCTGGAGTCTGAGGAACTATGAGCAGTTCTTC
>TRBV5-1|many|TRBD2|14|TRBJ2-7
CASSGTTAADEQYF
TGCGCCAGCAGCGGGACTACCGCCGCCGACGAGCAGTACTTC
>TRBV10-3|many|NA|14|TRBJ2-1
CAIGRAAPYNEQFF
TGTGCCATAGGCCGGGCTGCCCCCTACAATGAGCAGTTCTTC
>TRBV5-1|many|NA|13|TRBJ2-1
CASSSGDYNEQFF
TGCGCCAGCAGCTCGGGGGACTACAATGAGCAGTTCTTC
>TRBV7-3|many|TRBD1|14|TRBJ2-7
CASSPTGDSYEQYF
TGTGCCAGCAGCCCCACAGGGGACTCCTACGAGCAGTACTTC
>TRBV11-2|many|TRBD2|14|TRBJ2-1
CASSLAGGLDEQFF
TGTGCCAGCAGCTTAGCGGGAGGGCTCGATGAGCAGTTCTTC
>TRBV29-1|many|TRBD1|13|TRBJ1-2
CSGSRGTGDGYTF
TGCAGCGGCAGTCGCGGGACAGGAGATGGCTACACCTTC
>TRBV29-1|many|NA|13|TRBJ2-2
CSVDRGGTGELFF
TGCAGCGTTGACAGGGGAGGAACCGGGGAGCTGTTTTTT
>TRBV7-9|many|NA|15|TRBJ2-1
CASNVCYHAYNEQFF
TGTGCCAGCAATGTCTGCTATCACGCCTACAATGAGCAGTTCTTC
>TRBV29-1|many|NA|13|TRBJ2-3
CSVVARGTDTQYF
TGCAGCGTTGTGGCCAGGGGTACAGATACGCAGTATTTT
>TRBV20-1|many|TRBD2|14|TRBJ2-1
CSAPGGRAPNEQFF
TGCAGTGCCCCGGGCGGGAGGGCCCCGAATGAGCAGTTCTTC
>TRBV28|many|TRBD1|17|TRBJ2-3
CASSVRRGQGSTDTQYF
TGTGCCAGCAGTGTACGACGTGGACAGGGGAGCACAGATACGCAGTATTTT
>TRBV30|few|NA|14|TRBJ1-1
CAWSVNSLNTEAFF
TGTGCCTGGAGTGTGAACAGTCTAAACACTGAAGCTTTCTTT
>TRBV15|many|NA|16|TRBJ2-1
CATSRDRGSSYNEQFF
TGTGCCACCAGCAGAGATCGAGGGTCATCCTACAATGAGCAGTTCTTC
>TRBV20-1|many|NA|12|TRBJ2-7
CSARDVSYEQYF
TGCAGTGCTAGAGATGTCTCCTACGAGCAGTACTTC
>TRBV28|many|NA|13|TRBJ2-1
CASSQRTYNEQFF
TGTGCCAGCAGCCAGCGGACTTACAATGAGCAGTTCTTC
>TRBV11-2|many|TRBD2|15|TRBJ2-7
CASRKPGTSAYEQYF
TGTGCCAGCAGAAAACCCGGGACTAGCGCTTACGAGCAGTACTTC
>TRBV7-2|many|NA|15|TRBJ2-7
CASSLGGVGSYEQYF
TGTGCCAGCAGCTTAGGCGGGGTGGGGTCCTACGAGCAGTACTTC
>TRBV25-1|many|NA|11|TRBJ2-5
CASSALETQYF
TGTGCCAGCAGTGCCCTCGAGACCCAGTACTTC
>TRBV27|many|NA|14|TRBJ2-7
CASSPRGQYYEQYF
TGTGCCAGCAGTCCGCGGGGACAGTACTACGAGCAGTACTTC
>TRBV11-2|NA|TRBD1|14|TRBJ2-7
CASSSLQGYYEQYF
TGTGCCAGCAGCTCCCTACAGGGGTACTACGAGCAGTACTTC
>TRBV29-1|many|TRBD1|17|TRBJ2-6
CSAWTGGRPRGANVLTF
TGCAGCGCTTGGACAGGGGGGCGCCCCCGAGGGGCCAACGTCCTGACTTTC
>TRBV6-2/TRBV6-3|many|NA|14|TRBJ2-1
CASSYSPRANEQFF
TGTGCCAGCAGTTACTCCCCTAGGGCCAATGAGCAGTTCTTC
>TRBV12-3/TRBV12-4|many|NA|13|TRBJ1-6
CASSFLGMAPLHF
TGTGCCAGCAGTTTTTTGGGTATGGCACCCCTCCACTTT